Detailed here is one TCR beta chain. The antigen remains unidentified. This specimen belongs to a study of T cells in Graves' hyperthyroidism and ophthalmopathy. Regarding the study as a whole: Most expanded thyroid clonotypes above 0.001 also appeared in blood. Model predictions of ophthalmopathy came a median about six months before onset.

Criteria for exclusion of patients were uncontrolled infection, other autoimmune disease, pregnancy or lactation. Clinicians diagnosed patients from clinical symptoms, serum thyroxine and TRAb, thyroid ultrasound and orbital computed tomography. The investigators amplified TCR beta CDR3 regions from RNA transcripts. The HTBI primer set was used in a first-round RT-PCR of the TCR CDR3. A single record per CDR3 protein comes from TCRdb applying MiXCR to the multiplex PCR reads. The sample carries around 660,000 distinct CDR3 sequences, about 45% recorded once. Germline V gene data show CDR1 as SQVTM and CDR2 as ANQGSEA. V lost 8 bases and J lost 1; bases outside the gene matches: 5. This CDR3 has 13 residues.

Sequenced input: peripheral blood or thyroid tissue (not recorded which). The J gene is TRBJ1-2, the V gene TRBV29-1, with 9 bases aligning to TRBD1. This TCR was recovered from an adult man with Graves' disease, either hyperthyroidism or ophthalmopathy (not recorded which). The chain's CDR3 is CSLGQGINYGYTF. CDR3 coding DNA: TGCAGCTTAGGACAGGGGATTAACTATGGCTACACCTTC.